The next 11 T cell receptor beta chains were all read from a single sample in a study of yellow fever vaccine responses in identical twins. From the RT-PCR reads, TCRdb called clonotypes with MiXCR, one entry per CDR3 protein. Among 2,000 to 2,500 distinct CDR3 sequences listed, about four fifths were seen once. The specimen comprised T cells from blood (PBMCs), unsorted or a sorted subset (not recorded which), sampled before or after yellow fever vaccination (not recorded which). The receptor set was obtained from a woman younger than 35 who received the yellow fever vaccine.

The chain uses TRBV4-3 and TRBJ1-2; D unclear. The germline V gene encodes CDR1 LGHNA and CDR2 YSLEER. The CDR3 runs to 15 residues. V lost 2 bases, J lost 4 bases, and 14 bases lay in between. CDR3: CASSQRSKVGYGYTF. CDR3 sequence (DNA): TGCGCCAGCAGCCAAAGGTCGAAGGTCGGCTATGGCTACACCTTC.

The rearrangement links TRBV4-1 to TRBJ1-3; D gene ambiguous. The V end lost 1 base, the J end lost 0 bases, and 13 bases lay between the germline ends. This CDR3 spans 17 amino acids. Germline loops: CDR1 MGHRA, CDR2 YSYEKL. CDR3 bases: TGCGCCAGCAGCCAAGGAGGACGAAAAAGCTCTGGAAACACCATATATTTT. As protein: CASSQGGRKSSGNTIYF.

This clonotype was recorded once. CDR3 sequence: CASSLSGETQYF. CDR3 bases: TGTGCCAGCAGCCTAAGCGGCGAGACCCAGTACTTC. The rearrangement joins TRBV7-3 to TRBJ2-5, with TRBD2 as a possible D gene (5 bases). With 5 bases removed from V and 5 bases from J, the gap between germline ends came to 9 bases. CDR1 SGHTA and CDR2 FQGTGA come from the germline V gene. The CDR3 loop spans 12 amino acids.

The chain is built from TRBV11-3 and TRBJ2-5; D remains unclear. CDR3 length: 13 residues. In germline, CDR1 is SGHNT, CDR2 YENEEA. Trimming took 2 bases from V and 3 from J, leaving 7 bases between them. This CDR3 reads CASSLSHEETQYF. The CDR3 DNA follows: TGTGCCAGCAGCTTATCTCACGAAGAGACCCAGTACTTC. The full variable domain, in which reference TRBV11-3 and TRBJ2-5 provide the parts outside the CDR3, is EAGVVQSPRYKIIEKKQPVAFWCNPISGHNTLYWYLQNLGQGPELLIRYENEEAVDDSQLPKDRFSAERLKGVDSTLKIQPAELGDSAVYLCASSLSHEETQYFGPGTRLLVL.

This chain joins TRBV7-9 and TRBJ2-7; D ambiguous. This CDR3 has 13 amino acids. V lost 0 bases, J lost 3 bases, and 6 bases lay in between. The germline CDR1 and CDR2 sequences are SEHNR and FQNEAQ (reference sequence). CDR3 coding DNA: TGTGCCAGCAGCTTAGCGGGGTACTACGAGCAGTACTTC. Its translation is CASSLAGYYEQYF. The variable domain in full, completed from reference TRBV7-9 and TRBJ2-7, reads DTGVSQNPRHKITKRGQNVTFRCDPISEHNRLYWYRQTLGQGPEFLTYFQNEAQLEKSRLLSDRFSAERPKGSFSTLEIQRTEQGDSAMYLCASSLAGYYEQYFGPGTRLTVT.

This clonotype has just a few counts. The gene calls are TRBV29-1 and TRBJ2-1; D possibly matches TRBD1 or TRBD2 (6 bases each). The CDR3 loop spans 12 amino acids. Trimming removed 4 bases from V and 9 bases from J, with 13 bases in between. Germline V gene lookup returns CDR1 SQVTM and CDR2 ANQGSEA. CDR3 loop: CSVVFWGAEQFF. The CDR3 nucleotides read TGCAGCGTTGTCTTTTGGGGGGCTGAGCAGTTCTTC.

J is TRBJ1-2 and V is TRBV11-2; maybe TRBD1 (5 bases). The CDR3 length is 13 residues. The germline V gene encodes CDR1 SGHAT and CDR2 FQNNGV. V gave up 5 bases and J gave up 4 bases, with 11 bases separating them. In DNA form, the CDR3 reads TGTGCCAGCAGCCGAGACAGCCTCTATGGCTACACCTTC. Its protein is CASSRDSLYGYTF.

The chain employs TRBV9 and TRBJ1-3; the D is unclear. This CDR3 is built from 15 residues. V was trimmed by 1 base and J by 1 base, leaving 9 bases between them. Germline CDR1 SGDLS, CDR2 YYNGEE. CDR3 DNA sequence: TGTGCCAGCAGCGTAATTCCGGTATCTGGAAACACCATATATTTT. Translated: CASSVIPVSGNTIYF.

This clonotype was counted once. The chain is built from TRBV10-3 and TRBJ2-5; 8 bases fit TRBD1. Germline values: CDR1 ENHRY, CDR2 SYGVKD. There are 13 residues in the CDR3. The junction had 5 bases not matched to a gene; V was cut back by 10 bases and J by 1 base. As DNA, the CDR3 is TGTGCCACCGGACAGGGCACCCAAGAGACCCAGTACTTC. It codes for CATGQGTQETQYF.

The rearrangement uses TRBV10-1 and TRBJ2-2, with D unclear. The CDR3 contains 11 residues. Looked up from germline, CDR1 is WNHNN and CDR2 is SYGVQD (reference sequence). Trimming took off 7 bases at V and 7 bases at J, with 7 bases between the two ends. CDR3 protein: CASKGFGELFF. Here the CDR3 DNA reads TGCGCCAGCAAAGGTTTCGGGGAGCTGTTTTTT.

J is TRBJ2-1 and V is TRBV15, with 7 bases identical to TRBD1. Germline V CDR1 and CDR2: LNHNV, YYDKDF (reference sequence). Trimming at V came to 7 bases and at J to 3 bases, leaving 9 bases not matched to a gene. The CDR3 spans 15 residues. CDR3 DNA sequence: TGTGCCACCAACGCCGGGCAGGGGGACTACAATGAGCAGTTCTTC. The encoded protein is CATNAGQGDYNEQFF. Together with reference TRBV15 and TRBJ2-1, the CDR3 gives the full variable domain: DAMVIQNPRYQVTQFGKPVTLSCSQTLNHNVMYWYQQKSSQAPKLLFHYYDKDFNNEADTPDNFQSRRPNTSFCFLDIRSPGLGDTAMYLCATNAGQGDYNEQFFGPGTRLTVL.